This TCR beta chain was identified in a study of beta chain features in type 1 diabetes. Of the isolated RNA, all was reverse transcribed, and so the sequenced material was expressed TCRB transcripts. Generated by immunoSEQ multiplex PCR, the TCRdb table keeps only in-frame clones and is missing some. Here the sample spans about 660,000 clones, around an eighth being singletons. The CDR3 contains 14 residues. Germline CDR1 and CDR2: SQVTM and ANQGSEA. Note on this clone: What it binds is unknown.

Study-wide results and caveats: TCRB CDR3s were moderately but significantly shorter in Type 1 diabetes patients in all four CD4+ subsets. TCRB rearrangement may or may not be influenced by HLA type; here this remained unresolved. In patients and controls equally, PCR might favor templates that are shorter.

Sorting based on CD45RO/CCR7/CD25/CD127/CD95/CD27 separated CD4+ naive, central memory, regulatory and stem cell-like memory cells. This receptor was identified in a man aged 18 to 35 with type 1 diabetes. The chain couples TRBV29-1 to TRBJ2-5; 10 nucleotides agree with TRBD1. The end of the DNA aligns better with TRBJ2-7, so the J call may be wrong. Sequenced input: naive CD4+ T cells from blood. The chain's CDR3 is CSARPGQGSGEQYF. CDR3 coding DNA: TGCAGCGCTCGCCCGGGACAGGGGTCTGGCGAGCAGTACTTC.